These 31 T cell receptor beta chains were sequenced from one sample in a study of response to subunit inactivated influenza vaccine. MiXCR, applied by TCRdb to the RT-PCR reads, yields one record per CDR3 protein. The table shows about 650,000 distinct CDR3 sequences, with about 15% occurring only once. This sample comprised PBMCs from blood, obtained about 14 days before vaccination. Every receptor here comes from a man aged 50-60 years who received an inactivated influenza vaccine.

V and J are TRBV20-1 and TRBJ1-1; D unclear. Germline CDR1 reads DFQATT; CDR2 reads SNEGSKA (reference sequence). The CDR3 is 14 amino acids. The V gene lost 5 bases and the J gene lost 1 base, with 14 bases spanning the gap. CDR3 sequence (DNA): TGCAGTGCTCCGAACCGGGTCCGGAACACTGAAGCTTTCTTT. It translates to CSAPNRVRNTEAFF.

The rearrangement joins TRBV15 to TRBJ2-1, with 7 positions matching TRBD2. The CDR3 is 15 amino acids. Germline V gives CDR1 LNHNV, CDR2 YYDKDF (reference sequence). V lost 5 bases to trimming and J lost 4 bases; unmatched junction nucleotides: 8. The CDR3: CATSQNKREYNEQFF. The CDR3 DNA is TGTGCCACCAGCCAAAACAAGCGGGAATACAATGAGCAGTTCTTC.

In this sample, this clonotype turned up a few times. The chain carries TRBV2 and TRBJ1-4, with 8 positions matching TRBD1. The V and J ends lost 6 bases and 7 bases, in that order; junction bases with no gene match: 10. The CDR3 sequence is 15 residues long. Germline lookup yields CDR1 SNHLY and CDR2 FYNNEI. CDR3: CASRAAGTGSEKLFF. CDR3 DNA: TGTGCCAGCAGAGCTGCCGGGACAGGATCTGAAAAACTGTTTTTT. Supplemented by reference TRBV2 and TRBJ1-4, the full variable domain reads EPEVTQTPSHQVTQMGQEVILRCVPISNHLYFYWYRQILGQKVEFLVSFYNNEISEKSEIFDDQFSVERPDGSNFTLKIRSTKLEDSAMYFCASRAAGTGSEKLFFGSGTQLSVL.

The chain carries TRBV11-1 and TRBJ2-2; D is perhaps TRBD2 (5 bases). Trimming left V 3 bases short and J 7 bases short, with 9 bases between. Germline CDR1 SGHAT, CDR2 FQDESV (reference sequence). CDR3 length: 13 amino acids. The CDR3 DNA is TGTGCCAGCAGCTTCAATCGGGACGGGGAGCTGTTTTTT. As protein: CASSFNRDGELFF.

This clonotype was seen a handful of times. The chain couples TRBV2 to TRBJ2-2; possible D gene TRBD1, 7 bases. From germline, CDR1 is SNHLY and CDR2 FYNNEI. The CDR3 spans 14 residues. The V gene lost 11 bases and the J gene lost 4 bases, with 17 bases spanning the gap. Here the CDR3 DNA reads TGTGCCGGGCGGACAGGACTATCCACCGGGGAGCTGTTTTTT. Translating it yields CAGRTGLSTGELFF.

The chain employs TRBV20-1 and TRBJ2-3; 15 bases are a match to TRBD2. The V gene end was trimmed by 5 bases and the J gene end by 4 bases; junction bases not matched to a gene: 13. The CDR3 totals 18 residues. The germline CDR1 and CDR2 sequences are DFQATT and SNEGSKA (reference sequence). The DNA for the CDR3 is TGCAGTGCTTCAGTCCCGGGACTAGCGGGAGGCTGGGCAGATACGCAGTATTTT. It codes for CSASVPGLAGGWADTQYF.

To note about this clonotype: A much larger clone lies one base from this, so it may be a read error. This chain connects TRBV5-1 to TRBJ1-4; D is unresolved. Germline lookup yields CDR1 SGHRS and CDR2 YFSETQ. Trimming took off 4 bases at V and 8 bases at J, with 21 bases between the two ends. The CDR3 sequence is 16 residues long. CDR3 bases: TGCGCCAGCAGCCTCTGGAGTACAGCGCCGAACGAAAAACTGTTTTTT. Translated, it gives CASSLWSTAPNEKLFF.

V and J are TRBV7-9 and TRBJ2-1; 9 bases agree with TRBD2. With 2 bases clipped from V and 7 bases from J, the junction kept 9 bases outside the gene matches. Germline V gene sequence: CDR1 SEHNR, CDR2 FQNEAQ (reference sequence). CDR3 length: 16 amino acids. CDR3 region: CASSLRWREGRNEQFF. Here the CDR3 DNA reads TGTGCCAGCAGCTTACGTTGGCGGGAGGGCCGTAATGAGCAGTTCTTC.

In this sample, this clonotype turned up a few times. J is TRBJ2-3 and V is TRBV5-1; TRBD2 agrees at 8 bases. Germline V CDR1 and CDR2: SGHRS, YFSETQ. Unmatched junction bases numbered 11, after V lost 2 bases and J lost 6 bases. The CDR3 covers 16 residues. This CDR3 is CASSLSAGGPRDTQYF. In nucleotides, the CDR3 is TGCGCCAGCAGCTTATCGGCGGGGGGCCCAAGGGATACGCAGTATTTT.

There are a few counts of this clonotype. The rearrangement uses TRBV30 and TRBJ2-2, with 10 positions matching TRBD2. This CDR3 is 15 amino acids long. The germline CDR1 and CDR2 sequences are GTSNPN and SVGIG (reference sequence). V was pared by 5 bases and J by 6 bases, with 9 bases of the junction left unmatched. Written as DNA, the CDR3 is TGTGCCTGGCACATCAGCGGGAGGGCCCCCGGGGAGCTGTTTTTT. Encoded protein: CAWHISGRAPGELFF.

This clonotype was found a few times. The V gene is TRBV7-9, the J gene TRBJ1-1; a possible D gene is TRBD1 (5 bases). The CDR3 is 15 residues long. The V end lost 4 bases, the J end lost 9 bases, and 21 bases lay between the germline ends. Germline V gives CDR1 SEHNR, CDR2 FQNEAQ (reference sequence). CDR3 in amino acids: CASSSPSGIRRKAFF. Here the CDR3 DNA reads TGTGCCAGCAGCTCGCCCTCAGGGATCCGGAGGAAAGCTTTCTTT.

This clonotype was observed a handful of times. This rearrangement joins TRBV7-8 to TRBJ1-1, with D perhaps matching TRBD1 (5 bases). The germline V gene encodes CDR1 SGHVS and CDR2 FQNEAQ. The CDR3 consists of 14 residues. The V end was cut by 1 base, the J end by 6 bases, with 12 bases between. The CDR3 DNA reads as TGTGCCAGCAGCTTAGAACCCGTGGGGGCTGAAGCTTTCTTT. As protein: CASSLEPVGAEAFF.

This clonotype was counted only a few times. The rearrangement joins TRBV12-3 or TRBV12-4 to TRBJ2-4, with 8 bases aligning to TRBD1. The CDR3 totals 14 residues. After removal of 4 bases from V and 4 bases from J, the junction contained 3 bases not matched to a gene. Here the CDR3 reads CASSSGDRKNIQYF. In DNA form, the CDR3 reads TGTGCCAGCAGTTCCGGGGACAGGAAAAACATTCAGTACTTC.

The chain couples TRBV20-1 to TRBJ2-5, with D perhaps matching TRBD1 (5 bases). CDR1 is DFQATT, CDR2 SNEGSKA, per germline (reference sequence). Trimming stripped 3 bases from V and 3 bases from J, with 11 bases between. CDR3 length equals 13 residues. The CDR3 region has the DNA TGCAGTGCTAGGCGGACAACCAAAGAGACCCAGTACTTC. Translating it yields CSARRTTKETQYF.

This CDR3 is CASSLSNRGEAFF. The CDR3 bases are TGTGCCAGCAGCTTAAGTAACAGGGGTGAAGCTTTCTTT. The rearrangement links TRBV11-2 to TRBJ1-1, with 7 bases lining up with TRBD1. V lost 2 bases to trimming and J lost 7 bases; unmatched junction nucleotides: 4. The CDR3 length is 13 residues. Germline V gene sequence: CDR1 SGHAT, CDR2 FQNNGV.

This clonotype was detected a few times. The chain couples TRBV20-1 to TRBJ2-3; maybe TRBD1 (5 bases). In germline, CDR1 is DFQATT, CDR2 SNEGSKA (reference sequence). With 3 bases removed from V and 2 bases from J, the gap between germline ends came to 12 bases. There are 14 residues in the CDR3. Here the CDR3 DNA reads TGCAGTGCTAGTCGACAGCCCTACACAGATACGCAGTATTTT. Translation gives CSASRQPYTDTQYF.

This clonotype was counted at least ten times. The J gene is TRBJ2-3, the V gene TRBV5-1; 9 bases map to TRBD1. Germline trimming cut 4 bases from V and 4 bases from J; bases unmatched to any gene: 4. Germline V gene data show CDR1 as SGHRS and CDR2 as YFSETQ. CDR3 length: 14 residues. The CDR3 DNA reads TGCGCCAGCAGCCCCAACAGGGGGCCAGATACGCAGTATTTT. Translating gives CASSPNRGPDTQYF.

CDR3 sequence (DNA): TGTGCCAGCAGCTTGGGACTCCCGGCCACGTCGAATGAGCAGTTCTTC. It is translated as CASSLGLPATSNEQFF. The chain carries TRBV7-8 and TRBJ2-1; tentative D call: TRBD2 (6 bases). V was shortened by 3 bases and J by 7 bases, with 19 bases between the two germline ends. CDR1 and CDR2 from the germline V gene are SGHVS and FQNEAQ. This CDR3 region has 16 residues.

In this sample, this clonotype turned up once. An end of the junction differs from the germline gene, which may be a read error. This CDR3 reads CASRQDGDREGDTQYF. The DNA for the CDR3 is TGCGCCAGCAGGCAAGATGGAGATAGGGAAGGAGATACGCAGTATTTT. The chain combines TRBV4-3 with TRBJ2-3; unclear D gene. This CDR3 spans 16 amino acids. Germline loops: CDR1 LGHNA, CDR2 YSLEER.

The V and J genes are TRBV4-1 and TRBJ2-7, with a tentative D call TRBD1 (6 bases). Germline CDR1 reads MGHRA; CDR2 reads YSYEKL. This CDR3 has 13 residues. The V end was cut by 5 bases, the J end by 4 bases, with 12 bases between. CDR3 nucleotide sequence: TGCGCCAGCAGCGGACAGCTAGCTTACGAGCAGTACTTC. Amino acids: CASSGQLAYEQYF.

This clonotype was seen a handful of times. V gene TRBV7-8 combines with J gene TRBJ2-7; possible D gene TRBD1, 6 bases. Germline lookup yields CDR1 SGHVS and CDR2 FQNEAQ. Trimming cost V 6 bases and J 2 bases, with 11 bases left between them. This CDR3 spans 13 amino acids. CDR3 sequence (DNA): TGTGCCAGCAGGCCCCGGACAGCCTACGAGCAGTACTTC. Its protein is CASRPRTAYEQYF.

The DNA of the CDR3 is TGCGCCAGCAGCTATCGACAGGGGGATGAGCAGTTCTTC. Translating it yields CASSYRQGDEQFF. This chain links TRBV5-1 with TRBJ2-1; 9 bases map to TRBD1. Germline CDR1 reads SGHRS; CDR2 reads YFSETQ. With V trimmed by 3 bases and J by 8 bases, 3 bases remained unmatched. This CDR3 contains 13 residues.

The chain combines TRBV7-2 with TRBJ2-1, with D tentatively TRBD2 (6 bases). V was shortened by 7 bases and J by 2 bases, with 15 bases between the two germline ends. The CDR3 spans 15 residues. The germline V gene has CDR1 SGHTA and CDR2 FQGNSA. CDR3: CASIARDSAYNEQFF. CDR3 sequence (DNA): TGTGCCAGCATCGCCCGGGACTCCGCCTACAATGAGCAGTTCTTC.

The chain links TRBV30 to TRBJ1-1; D is possibly TRBD1 (5 bases). V was clipped by 0 bases and J by 5 bases, with 10 bases between them. The CDR3 is 13 amino acids. From germline, CDR1 is GTSNPN and CDR2 SVGIG (reference sequence). The CDR3 region is CAWSVLGDTEAFF. CDR3 nucleotides: TGTGCCTGGAGTGTTTTGGGGGATACTGAAGCTTTCTTT.

The chain recombines TRBV5-1 with TRBJ1-6; D possibly corresponds to TRBD1 (6 bases). This CDR3 has 14 residues. Trimming took off 0 bases at V and 9 bases at J, with 10 bases between the two ends. Germline lookup yields CDR1 SGHRS and CDR2 YFSETQ. As DNA, the CDR3 is TGCGCCAGCAGCTTGGTCGGCAGGGGTTCACCCCTCCACTTT. It translates to CASSLVGRGSPLHF.

This clonotype was found a few times. The CDR3: CASSQKLTAGSKADTQYF. The CDR3 DNA reads TGCGCCAGCAGCCAGAAGCTCACGGCAGGGTCAAAGGCAGATACGCAGTATTTT. The chain links TRBV4-3 to TRBJ2-3, with D perhaps TRBD1 (5 bases). Trimming took off 3 bases at V and 4 bases at J, with 23 bases between the two ends. The CDR3 consists of 18 residues. CDR1 is LGHNA, CDR2 YSLEER, per germline.

This clonotype was seen only a few times. The chain couples TRBV10-3 to TRBJ2-3; TRBD2 matches at 7 bases. The CDR3 length is 13 residues. J lost 3 bases, V lost 10 bases, and 7 bases had no gene match. Germline CDR1 ENHRY, CDR2 SYGVKD. The CDR3 loop is CATKRDLTDTQYF. In DNA form, the CDR3 reads TGTGCCACCAAGCGGGATCTGACAGATACGCAGTATTTT.

This clonotype was detected ten times or more. This could be a read error, since a much larger clone is one nucleotide away. The DNA for the CDR3 is TGTGCCAGCAGTCACAATGAGCAGTTCTTC. It specifies CASSHNEQFF. The chain combines TRBV28 with TRBJ2-1; D not certain. V was pared by 5 bases and J by 5 bases, with 1 base between. The CDR3 is made up of 10 amino acids. Germline V gene sequence: CDR1 MDHEN, CDR2 SYDVKM.

The V gene is TRBV7-9, the J gene TRBJ2-1, with D hard to call. CDR3 length: 12 residues. Germline CDR1 SEHNR, CDR2 FQNEAQ (reference sequence). Trimming took 7 bases from V and 0 from J, leaving 4 bases between them. In DNA, the CDR3 is TGTGCCAGCAAGAGCTCCTACAATGAGCAGTTCTTC. Translated, it gives CASKSSYNEQFF. The complete variable domain, with remaining parts taken from reference TRBV7-9 and TRBJ2-1, reads DTGVSQNPRHKITKRGQNVTFRCDPISEHNRLYWYRQTLGQGPEFLTYFQNEAQLEKSRLLSDRFSAERPKGSFSTLEIQRTEQGDSAMYLCASKSSYNEQFFGPGTRLTVL.

The CDR3 DNA reads TGCGCCAGCAGCTCAAGACTAGCGGGGGGCCAAGAGACCCAGTACTTC. Amino acids: CASSSRLAGGQETQYF. The chain employs TRBV5-1 and TRBJ2-5; 13 bases match TRBD2. V trimming: 3 bases; J trimming: 1 base; junction bases outside the gene matches: 3. This CDR3 is built from 16 residues. Germline CDR1 is SGHRS and CDR2 is YFSETQ.

The chain links TRBV20-1 to TRBJ2-1; 11 bases are shared with TRBD2. The CDR3 consists of 18 residues. Germline CDR1 is DFQATT and CDR2 is SNEGSKA (reference sequence). V was pared by 3 bases and J by 4 bases, with 14 bases of the junction left unmatched. DNA for the CDR3: TGCAGTGCTAGGTTCTTTAGCGGGAGGGGCCCTACTTACAATGAGCAGTTCTTC. It codes for CSARFFSGRGPTYNEQFF.